Listed here are 8 T cell receptor beta chains from one sample, sequenced in a study of T cells in Graves' hyperthyroidism and ophthalmopathy. Regions amplified from RNA transcripts were the TCR beta CDR3 regions. An initial round of RT-PCR targeting the TCR CDR3 relied on the HTBI primer set. TCRdb re-analysed the multiplex PCR reads in MiXCR, keeping a single row per CDR3 protein. The data contain 800,000 or so distinct CDR3 sequences, 35% to 40% of them singletons. The sample comprised blood. All receptors derive from a young man with Graves' hyperthyroidism.

This chain joins TRBV11-2 and TRBJ1-1; D perhaps matches TRBD1 (6 bases). Germline values: CDR1 SGHAT, CDR2 FQNNGV. The CDR3 sequence is 15 residues long. V gave up 5 bases and J gave up 1 base, with 14 bases separating them. CDR3 in amino acids: CASSRTGQTNTEAFF. CDR3 bases: TGTGCCAGCAGCCGAACTGGACAGACGAACACTGAAGCTTTCTTT.

This clonotype was seen repeatedly, ten times or more. The rearrangement links TRBV15 to TRBJ1-5; D is unresolved. CDR1 is LNHNV, CDR2 YYDKDF, per germline (reference sequence). CDR3 length equals 15 residues. The V and J ends lost 0 bases and 6 bases respectively, with 12 bases between them. CDR3 loop: CATSRDLGSGQPQHF. The CDR3 bases are TGTGCCACCAGCAGAGATTTAGGGTCGGGTCAGCCCCAGCATTTT.

This clonotype has just a few counts. The V gene is TRBV5-1, the J gene TRBJ1-1, with D possibly matching TRBD1 (5 bases). The CDR3 has 13 amino acids. Germline-derived CDR1 and CDR2 are SGHRS and YFSETQ. Trimming removed 0 bases at V and 5 bases at J, with 8 bases between. The CDR3 sequence is CASSLVGETEAFF. DNA of the CDR3: TGCGCCAGCAGCTTGGTGGGGGAAACTGAAGCTTTCTTT.

This clonotype was counted a few times. This chain uses TRBV20-1 with TRBJ1-5, with a weak D call TRBD1 (5 bases). Deletions cut 0 bases from V and 3 bases from J, with 12 bases between. The CDR3 contains 15 residues. The germline V gene has CDR1 DFQATT and CDR2 SNEGSKA (reference sequence). CDR3 residues: CSARDVRGTNQPQHF. The CDR3 bases are TGCAGTGCTAGAGATGTTCGGGGGACCAATCAGCCCCAGCATTTT.

The chain uses TRBV5-4 and TRBJ1-1; no clear D. The CDR3 is 14 amino acids. Germline values: CDR1 SGHNT, CDR2 YYREEE (reference sequence). Trimming left V 6 bases short and J 1 base short, with 13 bases between. Here the CDR3 reads CASKNREKNTEAFF. CDR3 bases: TGTGCCAGCAAAAACCGGGAGAAGAACACTGAAGCTTTCTTT.

V and J are TRBV7-2 and TRBJ1-2; TRBD1 might be the D (5 bases). The germline V gene has CDR1 SGHTA and CDR2 FQGNSA. Deletions cut 7 bases from V and 6 bases from J, with 12 bases between. The CDR3 has 12 amino acids. CDR3: CASTGGVHGYTF. For the CDR3, the DNA is TGTGCCAGCACGGGAGGGGTCCATGGCTACACCTTC.

Many counts were recorded for this clonotype. The chain recombines TRBV20-1 with TRBJ1-5; TRBD1 might be the D (5 bases). This CDR3 region has 13 residues. The germline V gene has CDR1 DFQATT and CDR2 SNEGSKA (reference sequence). V lost 3 bases, J lost 1 base, and 7 bases lay in between. The CDR3 DNA is TGCAGTGCTAGTCAGGGAAGCAATCAGCCCCAGCATTTT. Amino acid sequence: CSASQGSNQPQHF.

CDR3 DNA sequence: TGCAGCGCCGCTCGGACAGGGAATGAGCAGTTCTTC. Residues: CSAARTGNEQFF. This chain connects TRBV29-1 to TRBJ2-1, with 8 nucleotides matching TRBD1. Germline trimming cut 7 bases from V and 7 bases from J; bases unmatched to any gene: 6. Germline V CDR1 and CDR2: SQVTM, ANQGSEA. CDR3 length: 12 residues.